This T cell receptor (beta chain) comes out of a study of T cells in Graves' hyperthyroidism and ophthalmopathy (dated by TCRdb to about 2019). In the study overall: Peripheral blood was sampled at the time of initial diagnosis, prior to any treatment. After sampling, hyperthyroidism patients received methimazole starting at 30 mg daily, and ophthalmopathy patients received high-dose intravenous methylprednisolone. TCR Vbeta CDR3 sequencing of 130 to 150 peripheral blood samples (under 45 ophthalmopathy, some 75 hyperthyroidism and approximately 17 progressor patients) is reported in the paper. A discovery cohort of about a hundred patients, about 40 with Graves' ophthalmopathy and 55 to 60 with stable Graves' hyperthyroidism, was used to find distinguishing TCR V-J signatures. Thyroid tissue and blood T-cell repertoires from roughly 6 Graves' hyperthyroidism patients were also compared in the study. The 90 or so discovery patients were randomly split 7:3 into training and test sets. An independent validation cohort of around 19 hyperthyroidism patients and over 15 patients who later progressed to ophthalmopathy tested prospective prediction of ophthalmopathy.

Trimming takes 0 bases from V and 3 bases from J, and the germline ends sit 9 bases apart. The germline V gene supplies CDR1 LGHNA and CDR2 YNFKEQ. The CDR3 covers 15 residues, taking in both the cysteine and the phenylalanine. Of the read, only the CDR3 DNA is kept; its 45 bases are in frame from base 1. Findings and caveats that apply to the study as a whole: No statistical method was used to fix the sample size in advance, and group allocation was not hidden from the investigators. A model built on a 13 V-J signature distinguished ophthalmopathy from stable hyperthyroidism, reaching 85% to 90% sensitivity and under 84% specificity in cross-validation and 80%/75% in testing. Most expanded thyroid clonotypes (frequency above 0.001) were also detected in blood, suggesting blood repertoires may reflect thyroid immune responses. During validation, the model predicted progression to ophthalmopathy a median of about 6.3 months ahead of onset, with 70.59% sensitivity and 72% to 85% specificity.

Points on this clonotype: It lacks a known antigen. Base qualities are not provided; no much larger clone lies one nucleotide away.

Amplification of TCR beta CDR3 regions was carried out from RNA transcripts. A first-round RT-PCR of the TCR CDR3 used the HTBI primer set with the Qiagen OneStep RT-PCR kit. Libraries were constructed in a second round of multiplex PCR, after which size selection and purification were performed. Paired-end sequencing of the libraries was performed with 100 bp reads on an Illumina HiSeq2000. The original methods were these. SOAPnuke was used to process the raw data, with reads discarded if the reads contained adapters or uncalled bases, had a mean Phred below 15, or lacked an exact constant-primer or identifier match. High-quality paired reads were merged with COPE v1.2.5, and unique nucleotide sequences were defined as clonotypes. MiTCR v1.1 was used to align the clonotypes against IMGT TRBV, TRBD and TRBJ reference segments. The analysis was restricted to V-J combinations with a frequency above 0.0001, which together covered 99% to 99.2% of the repertoires. A TCS score was defined as the ratio of F50 (clonal expansion) to E x V (chaos), with BLOSUM62-based TCRdist applied between CDR3 peptides within each V-J. Welch's t-statistics and random forest reduced 450 to 600 V-J features to about 13, which were used in a naive Bayes classifier (R e1071). TCRdb reran the public reads through fastp at Q25 and MiXCR, keeping productive beta chains. Rows are combined by CDR3 protein, so each entry shows the most common genes and DNA. The authors' filters were not applied to this entry. Within this sample are around 690,000 distinct CDR3 sequences, with around 20% of them counted one time only. The top ten clones comprise under 35% of the sample.

In the ophthalmopathy patients, disease was moderately to severely active, with a Clinical Activity Score of 3 or more, a NOSPECS grade of 4 or more, and a duration of less than 3 months. Patients with uncontrolled infections, other autoimmune diseases, pregnancy or lactation were excluded. Diagnoses relied on clinical symptoms, serum thyroxine and TRAb, thyroid ultrasound and orbital computed tomography. PBMCs were isolated from about 10 ml of fresh peripheral blood by Ficoll-Paque density gradient centrifugation. Total RNA was extracted with Trizol reagent, and quality was checked on an Agilent 2100 Bioanalyzer.

This receptor chain uses TRBV4-2 and TRBJ1-5; confidence is insufficient to name the D gene. Sequencing was carried out using blood. The TCR was taken from a man aged 25 to 45 with Graves' ophthalmopathy. At the DNA level, the sequence is TGTGCCAGCAGCCAAGATTTGGCCTCCAATCAGCCCCAGCATTTT. It is translated as CASSQDLASNQPQHF.